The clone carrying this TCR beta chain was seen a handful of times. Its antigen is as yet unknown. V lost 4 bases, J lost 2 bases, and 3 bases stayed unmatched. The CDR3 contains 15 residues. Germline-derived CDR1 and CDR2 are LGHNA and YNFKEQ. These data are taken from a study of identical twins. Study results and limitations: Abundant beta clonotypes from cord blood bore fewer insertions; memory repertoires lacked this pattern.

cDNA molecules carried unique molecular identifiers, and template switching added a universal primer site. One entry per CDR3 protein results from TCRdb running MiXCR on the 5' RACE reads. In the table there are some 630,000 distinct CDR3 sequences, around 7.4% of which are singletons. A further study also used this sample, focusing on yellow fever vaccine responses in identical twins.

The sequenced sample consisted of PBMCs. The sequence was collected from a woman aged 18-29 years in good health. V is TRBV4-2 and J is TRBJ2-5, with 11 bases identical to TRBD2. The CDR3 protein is CASSLTSGAQETQYF. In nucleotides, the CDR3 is TGTGCCAGCAGCCTGACTAGCGGGGCTCAAGAGACCCAGTACTTC.